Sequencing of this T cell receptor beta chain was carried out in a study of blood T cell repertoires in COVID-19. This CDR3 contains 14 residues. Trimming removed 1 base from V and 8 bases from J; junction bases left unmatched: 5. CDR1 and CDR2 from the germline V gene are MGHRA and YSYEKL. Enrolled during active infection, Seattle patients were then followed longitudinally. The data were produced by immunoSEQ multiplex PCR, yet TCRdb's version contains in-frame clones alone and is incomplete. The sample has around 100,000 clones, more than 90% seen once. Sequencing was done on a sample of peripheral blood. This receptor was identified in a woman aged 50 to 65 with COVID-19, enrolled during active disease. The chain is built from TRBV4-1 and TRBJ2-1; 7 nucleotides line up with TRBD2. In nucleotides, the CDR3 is TGCGCCAGCAGCCAAGGACTAGCAAGAGATGAGCAGTTCTTC. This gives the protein CASSQGLARDEQFF.